The clone carrying this T cell receptor beta chain was picked up one time. Its matching antigen is unknown. The data were taken from a study of T cell responses to AZD1222 COVID-19 vaccine. The study's findings and limits: Donors in the cohort were predominantly white British and more often female, and clonal diversity was possibly underestimated. Nearly half of the spike-specific TCRs reportedly recognize variant regions that carry no mutations. An increase in Spike-specific TCR breadth and depth was observed after two AZD1222 doses. The peak T cell response came first, and repertoires were sampled only after it.

Data came from immunoSEQ multiplex PCR; TCRdb stores just in-frame clones and leaves some out. The data contain 150,000 to 200,000 clones, around 92% of them singletons. This CDR3 is 15 amino acids long. V lost 5 bases to trimming and J lost 6 bases; unmatched junction nucleotides: 9. Germline assignment: CDR1 SEHNR and CDR2 FQNEAQ (reference sequence). This sequence was found in an adult who received the AZD1222 COVID-19 vaccine. The V call is TRBV7-9, the J call TRBJ1-2; TRBD1 matches at 10 bases. The input for sequencing was peripheral blood, taken 28 days after the second AZD1222 dose. The CDR3 protein is CASSARRQGADGYTF. The CDR3 region has the DNA TGTGCCAGCAGCGCACGTCGACAGGGGGCAGATGGCTACACCTTC.